The subject of this entry is one T cell receptor beta chain. The antigen remains unidentified. Sample barcodes and UMIs were carried by the TCR alpha and TCR beta cDNA libraries that 5'RACE generated with constant-segment primers. TCRdb analysed the 5' RACE reads with MiXCR anew, one entry per CDR3 protein. Of hundreds of thousands of distinct CDR3 sequences in the sample, roughly 18% are singletons; the top ten hold around a fifth. This record belongs to a study of T-cell memory formation after mild COVID-19. For the study at large: TCR clusters were largely donor specific.

Whole-study findings and limits: Of the contracting clones, CD4+ ones lay mainly in CM and EM, and CD8+ ones in EMRA.

This sequence originates from a man younger than 35 who had mild COVID-19 (a few samples of this study predate the infection). Cell type and time point are not known. Sequenced material: PBMCs or a T cell subset sorted from them (not recorded which).

For the CDR3, the DNA is TGTGCCAGCAGCTTGGCCGTGGGGGTCGGAGCTTTCTTT. This sequence encodes CASSLAVGVGAFF. This chain connects TRBV5-5 to TRBJ1-1, with D maybe TRBD1 (5 bases). The CDR3 contains 13 residues. Trimming pared 0 bases from V and 10 bases from J, leaving 13 bases between. Germline V gene lookup returns CDR1 SGHKS and CDR2 YYEKEE (reference sequence). Complete variable domain (other parts from reference TRBV5-5 and TRBJ1-1): DAGVTQSPTHLIKTRGQQVTLRCSPISGHKSVSWYQQVLGQGPQFIFQYYEKEERGRGNFPDRFSARQFPNYSSELNVNALLLGDSALYLCASSLAVGVGAFFGQGTRLTVV.